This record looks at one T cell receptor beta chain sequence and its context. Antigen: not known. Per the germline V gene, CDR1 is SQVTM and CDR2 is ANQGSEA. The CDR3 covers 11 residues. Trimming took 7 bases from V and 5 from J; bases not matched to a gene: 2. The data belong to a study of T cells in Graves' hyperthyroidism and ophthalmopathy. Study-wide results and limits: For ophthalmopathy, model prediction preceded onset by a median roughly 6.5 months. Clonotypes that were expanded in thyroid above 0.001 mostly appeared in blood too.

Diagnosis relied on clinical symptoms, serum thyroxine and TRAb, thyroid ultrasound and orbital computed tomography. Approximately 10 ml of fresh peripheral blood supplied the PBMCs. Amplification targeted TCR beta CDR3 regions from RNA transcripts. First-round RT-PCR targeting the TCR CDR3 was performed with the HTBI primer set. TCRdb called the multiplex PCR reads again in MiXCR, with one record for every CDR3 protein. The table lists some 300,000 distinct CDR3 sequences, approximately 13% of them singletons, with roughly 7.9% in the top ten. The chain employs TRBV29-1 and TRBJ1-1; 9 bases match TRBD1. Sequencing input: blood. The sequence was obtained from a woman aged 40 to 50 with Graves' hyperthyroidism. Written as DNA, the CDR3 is TGCAGCGGACAGGGGGATACTGAAGCTTTCTTT. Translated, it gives CSGQGDTEAFF.